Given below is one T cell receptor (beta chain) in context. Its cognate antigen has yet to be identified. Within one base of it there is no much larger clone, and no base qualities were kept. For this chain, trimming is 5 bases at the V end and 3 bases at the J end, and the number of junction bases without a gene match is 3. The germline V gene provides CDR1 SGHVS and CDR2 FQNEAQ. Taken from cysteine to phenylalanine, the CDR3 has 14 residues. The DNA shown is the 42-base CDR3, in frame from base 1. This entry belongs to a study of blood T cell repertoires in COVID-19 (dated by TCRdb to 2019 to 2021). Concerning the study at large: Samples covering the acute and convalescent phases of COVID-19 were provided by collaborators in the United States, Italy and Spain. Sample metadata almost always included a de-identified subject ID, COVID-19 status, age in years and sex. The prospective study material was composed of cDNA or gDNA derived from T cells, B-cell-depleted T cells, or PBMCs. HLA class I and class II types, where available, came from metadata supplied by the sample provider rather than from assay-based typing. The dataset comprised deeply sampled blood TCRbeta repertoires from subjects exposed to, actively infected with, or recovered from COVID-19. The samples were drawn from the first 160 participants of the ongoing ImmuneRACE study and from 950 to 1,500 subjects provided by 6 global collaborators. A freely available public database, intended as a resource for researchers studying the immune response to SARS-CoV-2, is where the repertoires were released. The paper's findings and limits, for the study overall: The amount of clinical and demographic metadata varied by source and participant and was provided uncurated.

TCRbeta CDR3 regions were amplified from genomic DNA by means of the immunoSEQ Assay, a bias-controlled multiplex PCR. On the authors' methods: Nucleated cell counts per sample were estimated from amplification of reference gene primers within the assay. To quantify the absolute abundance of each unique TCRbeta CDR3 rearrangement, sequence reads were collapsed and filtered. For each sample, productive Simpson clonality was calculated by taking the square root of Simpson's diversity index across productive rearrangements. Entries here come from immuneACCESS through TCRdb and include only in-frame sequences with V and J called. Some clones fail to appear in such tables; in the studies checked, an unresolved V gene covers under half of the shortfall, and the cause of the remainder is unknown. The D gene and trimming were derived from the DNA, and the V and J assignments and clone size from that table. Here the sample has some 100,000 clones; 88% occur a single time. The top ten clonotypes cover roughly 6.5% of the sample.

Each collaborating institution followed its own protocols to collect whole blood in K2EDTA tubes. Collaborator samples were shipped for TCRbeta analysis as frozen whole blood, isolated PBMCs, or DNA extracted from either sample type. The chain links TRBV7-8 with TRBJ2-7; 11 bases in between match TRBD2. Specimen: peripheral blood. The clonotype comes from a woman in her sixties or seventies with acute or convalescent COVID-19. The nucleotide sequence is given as TGTGCCAGCAGCGCGACTAGCGGGAACTACGAGCAGTACTTC. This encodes CASSATSGNYEQYF.